This TCR beta chain was captured by sequencing in a study of T cells after yellow fever vaccination (dated by TCRdb to about 2019). Describing the broader study: Libraries from fractions with low cell numbers were prepared with the SMART-Seq v4 Ultra Low Input RNA kit. Blood was drawn at multiple timepoints before and after primary and secondary immunization, with bulk PBMC replicates and cell subsets isolated. To track T-cell clones before and after primary and booster YFV17D yellow fever vaccination, bulk TCR alpha and beta repertoires were sequenced longitudinally. Two healthy male donors, one aged 18 to 29 and one aged 30 to 40 years, were included in the cohort.

Here is what the overall study found, with its caveats: The study included only two donors, which limits how far the findings can be generalized. The secondary T-cell response was found to be weaker but faster than the primary response, with a peak reached on day 5 rather than on day 15. Because abundant contaminating clonotypes from the bulk population could be contained in FACS-sorted repertoires, computational filtering was required. A small fraction of clonotypes appeared in both the CD4 and CD8 compartments, likely as a result of convergent recombination. After the booster, most clones that had expanded after primary vaccination were detected again (nearly 98% of CD4 and roughly 86% of CD8), suggesting broad maintenance of memory.

The treatment or condition label on this specimen signifies: live attenuated yellow fever vaccine strain. At each blood-draw timepoint, two biological replicates of bulk PBMCs were collected. A standard Ficoll-Paque protocol was used to isolate PBMCs from peripheral blood. TriZol was used to extract RNA from bulk PBMCs, from CD4 and CD8 fractions, and from dextramer-positive and dextramer-negative fractions. V is shortened by 2 bases, J by 5 bases, and the region joining them spans 18 bases. From the cysteine up to the phenylalanine, the CDR3 has a length of 16 residues. CDR3 DNA only is kept here, 48 bases in frame from base 1. The germline V gene gives CDR1 as SGHTA and CDR2 as FQGNSA. TCR cDNA was made using 5'RACE template switching, a step that added a universal primer site and unique molecular identifiers. Priming of cDNA synthesis was performed from both the TCR alpha and TCR beta constant segments. Library amplification involved two PCR steps, and the second step added sample barcodes and sequencing adapters. Sequencing of libraries was performed on Illumina HiSeq 2500 (2x100 bp) or NovaSeq (2x150 bp). The authors' pipeline ran thus. Reads were demultiplexed and collapsed into UMI consensus sequences with MIGEC, and V(D)J alignment was performed with MiXCR. Vaccine-responding clonotypes were defined with edgeR using replicate PBMC samples, requiring FDR below 0.01 and a log2 fold change above 5 up to day 15. Bulk clonotypes were assigned CD4 or CD8 identity according to which sequenced CD4 or CD8 repertoire held them at higher abundance. TCRdb passed the public sequencing reads through fastp at Q25 and MiXCR, retaining productive beta sequences. All rows with the same CDR3 protein become a single entry with the most common DNA and genes. The V and J calls, along with clone size, are taken from TCRdb and not from the paper's own processing. For this sample the table gives a few hundred thousand distinct CDR3 sequences, of which approximately 10% were detected only once. The ten largest make up around 18% of the sample.

This clonotype was observed a few times. Its specific antigen is unknown. There are no base qualities to consult, and no much larger clone falls within one base. The chain is encoded by TRBV7-2 joined to TRBJ2-5; TRBD1 is perhaps the D gene, given 5 matching bases. This sample comprised PBMCs, obtained on the day of the first yellow fever vaccination. The sequence was obtained from a man aged 18-30 years who received the YFV17D yellow fever vaccine. The nucleotide sequence is TGTGCCAGCAGCTTATCCAGGGCCACCTTGGGCGAGACCCAGTACTTC. It translates as CASSLSRATLGETQYF. The reference TRBV7-2 and TRBJ2-5 proteins fill in what lies around the CDR3, so the full variable domain reads GAGVSQSPSNKVTEKGKDVELRCDPISGHTALYWYRQSLGQGLEFLIYFQGNSAPDKSGLPSDRFSAERTGGSVSTLTIQRTQQEDSAVYLCASSLSRATLGETQYFGPGTRLLVL.